This T cell receptor beta chain was sequenced during a study of chemoradiotherapy in HPV16-positive cancers (dated by TCRdb to 2022 to 2024). Regarding the study in general: Functional T-cell assays on cells from a couple of HPV16-positive patients defined candidate HPV-specific T-cell clones and common TCR motifs. TCR repertoires from some 90 patients with HPV-related cancers were then used to track the candidate HPV-specific TCRs and motifs. The study asked whether T-cell immunity to the HPV oncoproteins E6 and E7 changes during chemoradiotherapy and whether this immunity affects survival.

Findings and caveats that apply to the study as a whole: Expansion of candidate HPV-specific clones and E7-related TCR motifs was observed in the tumor microenvironment during treatment, whereas no such expansion was observed for non-HPV-specific T cells. Only two HPV16-positive patients were used to derive the functional definition of HPV-specific T cells, and the survival association was reported for HPV16-positive patients. Among HPV16-positive patients, expansion of HPV-responsive T cells during chemoradiotherapy was associated with better recurrence-free survival.

Trimming accounts for 4 bases at V and 2 bases at J, while the number of junction bases matched to no gene is 5. CDR1 MNHEY and CDR2 SVGAGI were looked up in the germline V gene. The CDR3, from cysteine to phenylalanine, totals 15 residues. The sequence is cut down to CDR3 DNA, 45 bases in frame from base 1. Repertoires were sampled repeatedly over the course of chemoradiotherapy so that clonal expansion in the tumor microenvironment could be followed. The library was made by the immunoSEQ multiplex PCR assay. What TCRdb holds here is the immuneACCESS table cut down to in-frame rearrangements. Part of the clones is not present; checked against another copy, under half of the missing clones reflect an unresolved V gene, and the others are unexplained. Across this sample there are several thousand clones, with 78% seen only once. The top ten clones comprise 10% of the sample. In the case of this clone: Its antigen has not been determined. Base qualities are not provided; no much larger clone lies one nucleotide away.

This TCR was recovered from a human donor with HPV-associated anogenital cancer. The specimen was taken from a patient who underwent chemoradiotherapy. In this chain, TRBV6-5 is recombined with TRBJ1-5; TRBD1 agrees with 7 junctional bases. The base sequence is TGTGCCAGCAGTTTAGAGGGGGCTGGCAATCAGCCCCAGCATTTT. Its protein product is CASSLEGAGNQPQHF.